Below are 23 T cell receptor beta chains sequenced from a single sample in a study of blood T cell repertoires in COVID-19. Using immunoSEQ multiplex PCR, the repertoire was profiled, and TCRdb retains in-frame clones only, with some absent. Here the sample spans under 150,000 clones, around 83% being singletons. The sequencing input was peripheral blood. The receptors were gathered from a man aged 40-55 years with active or convalescent COVID-19.

The chain combines TRBV3-1 (or the pseudogene TRBV3-2) with TRBJ2-3, with 8 nucleotides matching TRBD2. The V segment lost 0 bases and the J segment 0 bases; nucleotides outside the gene matches: 2. Germline V CDR1 and CDR2: LGHDT, YNNKEL (reference sequence). This CDR3 region has 16 residues. CDR3 bases: TGTGCCAGCAGCCAAGATACGGGGGGGAGCACAGATACGCAGTATTTT. It is translated as CASSQDTGGSTDTQYF.

As DNA, the CDR3 is TGTGCCAGCAGGGAATACACCAATAGCAATCAGCCCCAGCATTTT. Residues: CASREYTNSNQPQHF. V gene TRBV2 combines with J gene TRBJ1-5; D ambiguous. V was clipped by 6 bases and J by 0 bases, with 12 bases between them. CDR3 length equals 15 residues. Germline lookup yields CDR1 SNHLY and CDR2 FYNNEI. Combining the CDR3 with reference TRBV2 and TRBJ1-5 gives the whole variable domain EPEVTQTPSHQVTQMGQEVILRCVPISNHLYFYWYRQILGQKVEFLVSFYNNEISEKSEIFDDQFSVERPDGSNFTLKIRSTKLEDSAMYFCASREYTNSNQPQHFGDGTRLSIL.

The table lists this clone with a few counts. The chain uses TRBV4-2 and TRBJ2-5; TRBD2 agrees at 9 bases. Germline lookup yields CDR1 LGHNA and CDR2 YNFKEQ. The CDR3 is made up of 17 amino acids. The V segment lost 0 bases and the J segment 1 base; nucleotides outside the gene matches: 6. The chain's CDR3 is CASSQDVSGGLQETQYF. The CDR3 region has the DNA TGTGCCAGCAGCCAAGATGTAAGCGGGGGGCTCCAAGAGACCCAGTACTTC.

The V gene is TRBV4-3, the J gene TRBJ2-6; 10 bases line up with TRBD1. The CDR3 covers 17 residues. Germline V gives CDR1 LGHNA, CDR2 YSLEER. The junction had 4 bases not matched to a gene; V was cut back by 5 bases and J by 0 bases. CDR3 bases: TGCGCCAGCAGCGTCCGGGACAGGGGCTCTGGGGCCAACGTCCTGACTTTC. It encodes CASSVRDRGSGANVLTF.

The V gene is TRBV19, the J gene TRBJ2-3; 7 bases match TRBD2. Unmatched junction bases numbered 8, after V lost 6 bases and J lost 8 bases. The CDR3 is 13 residues long. CDR1 and CDR2 (germline): LNHDA, SQIVND (reference sequence). In DNA form, the CDR3 reads TGTGCCAGTAGCCCAACCCCGGGGGGTACGCAGTATTTT. This gives the protein CASSPTPGGTQYF.

V is TRBV7-9 and J is TRBJ2-6; D gene uncertain. Germline loops: CDR1 SEHNR, CDR2 FQNEAQ (reference sequence). The CDR3 is 15 residues long. The V gene lost 6 bases and the J gene lost 0 bases, with 9 bases spanning the gap. The DNA of the CDR3 is TGTGCCAGCAGTTTTGCCAGCTCTGGGGCCAACGTCCTGACTTTC. This gives the protein CASSFASSGANVLTF.

The chain links TRBV2 to TRBJ1-5, with D hard to call. Germline V lookup: CDR1 SNHLY, CDR2 FYNNEI. V gave up 5 bases and J gave up 3 bases, with 11 bases separating them. This CDR3 contains 14 residues. CDR3 bases: TGTGCCAGCAGTTCGGGGTTTACCAATCAGCCCCAGCATTTT. Its protein product is CASSSGFTNQPQHF.

The chain uses TRBV7-8 and TRBJ2-1; D is unresolved. The length of the CDR3 is 15 residues. Trimming pared 2 bases from V and 0 bases from J, leaving 8 bases between. Germline V gene lookup returns CDR1 SGHVS and CDR2 FQNEAQ. The DNA of the CDR3 is TGTGCCAGCAGCTTAATGATAGCCTCCTACAATGAGCAGTTCTTC. Its translation: CASSLMIASYNEQFF. Full variable domain (outside the CDR3, taken from reference TRBV7-8 and TRBJ2-1): GAGVSQSPRYKVAKRGQDVALRCDPISGHVSLFWYQQALGQGPEFLTYFQNEAQLDKSGLPSDRFFAERPEGSVSTLKIQRTQQEDSAVYLCASSLMIASYNEQFFGPGTRLTVL.

This chain connects TRBV25-1 to TRBJ2-2, with TRBD1 matching 9 bases. V gave up 4 bases and J gave up 6 bases; unmatched junction bases: 9. Looked up from germline, CDR1 is MGHDK and CDR2 is SYGVNS. The CDR3 has 16 residues. The CDR3 region has the DNA TGTGCCAGCAGTGTTACCCGGGACAGGGCGCCCGGGGAGCTGTTTTTT. This encodes CASSVTRDRAPGELFF.

J is TRBJ2-2 and V is TRBV19; D is ambiguous. The CDR3 has 13 residues. V lost 7 bases and J 6 bases, leaving 12 bases between the germline ends. Germline V gene lookup returns CDR1 LNHDA and CDR2 SQIVND (reference sequence). The CDR3 nucleotides read TGTGCCAGTACGTTGGTGGGCCCCGGGGAGCTGTTTTTT. Amino acid sequence: CASTLVGPGELFF.

This rearrangement joins TRBV11-2 to TRBJ1-4; D is unresolved. This CDR3 region has 14 residues. The germline V gene encodes CDR1 SGHAT and CDR2 FQNNGV. Trimming removed 11 bases from V and 1 base from J, with 14 bases in between. The CDR3 spells CASREGQTNEKLFF. The CDR3 coding sequence is TGTGCCTCCCGGGAGGGCCAAACTAATGAAAAACTGTTTTTT.

V is TRBV7-3 and J is TRBJ2-5; D uncertain. The CDR3 has 13 amino acids. The germline CDR1 and CDR2 sequences are SGHTA and FQGTGA. Between the trimmed V and J ends, which lost 4 bases and 5 bases, there was a span of 11 bases. The CDR3 spells CASSSSPAETQYF. The CDR3 bases are TGTGCCAGCAGCTCATCACCCGCGGAGACCCAGTACTTC.

The chain joins TRBV12-5 to TRBJ2-1, with TRBD2 matching 7 bases. The trim removed 8 bases at V and 6 bases at J, leaving 10 bases unmatched. CDR1 LGHNT and CDR2 FRNRAP come from the germline V gene. The CDR3 is 14 residues long. The DNA of the CDR3 is TGTGCTAGTTGTACTAGCGAGCTACGCAATGAGCAGTTCTTC. Amino acid sequence: CASCTSELRNEQFF.

This chain links TRBV4-3 with TRBJ2-5; maybe TRBD1 (6 bases). CDR1 is LGHNA, CDR2 YSLEER, per germline. V was pared by 0 bases and J by 4 bases, with 9 bases between. CDR3 size: 14 residues. CDR3 region: CASSQDVGGETQYF. The CDR3 DNA is TGCGCCAGCAGCCAAGATGTAGGGGGAGAGACCCAGTACTTC.

The rearrangement joins TRBV4-3 to TRBJ2-3, with 11 bases identical to TRBD2. The CDR3 runs to 15 residues. The V gene end was trimmed by 6 bases and the J gene end by 2 bases; junction bases not matched to a gene: 4. Germline-derived CDR1 and CDR2 are LGHNA and YSLEER. CDR3 in amino acids: CASSRGLAATDTQYF. In nucleotides, the CDR3 is TGCGCCAGCAGTCGGGGACTAGCGGCCACAGATACGCAGTATTTT.

The chain has TRBV28 and TRBJ1-1; maybe TRBD1 (6 bases). There are 14 residues in the CDR3. Trimming took off 7 bases at V and 1 base at J, with 13 bases between the two ends. Germline assignment: CDR1 MDHEN and CDR2 SYDVKM. The CDR3 nucleotides are TGTGCCAGCACCCGAGGGGGGGGGAACACTGAAGCTTTCTTT. Translated: CASTRGGGNTEAFF.

The gene calls are TRBV5-1 and TRBJ1-1; tentative D call: TRBD1 (5 bases). Germline-derived CDR1 and CDR2 are SGHRS and YFSETQ. The CDR3 extends over 15 amino acids. The ends were cut back, 0 bases at V and 5 bases at J, with 14 bases in the middle. CDR3 region: CASSLDPGAGTEAFF. In nucleotides, the CDR3 is TGCGCCAGCAGCTTGGATCCCGGGGCGGGGACTGAAGCTTTCTTT. Full variable domain (missing parts from reference TRBV5-1 and TRBJ1-1): KAGVTQTPRYLIKTRGQQVTLSCSPISGHRSVSWYQQTPGQGLQFLFEYFSETQRNKGNFPGRFSGRQFSNSRSEMNVSTLELGDSALYLCASSLDPGAGTEAFFGQGTRLTVV.

A few counts support this clone. The rearrangement links TRBV19 to TRBJ1-1; the match to TRBD1 covers 8 bases. Germline assignment: CDR1 LNHDA and CDR2 SQIVND (reference sequence). The CDR3 runs to 15 residues. With V trimmed by 3 bases and J by 0 bases, 3 bases remained unmatched. The CDR3 sequence is CASSMTGALNTEAFF. In DNA form, the CDR3 reads TGTGCCAGTAGTATGACAGGGGCGCTGAACACTGAAGCTTTCTTT.

The rearrangement uses TRBV5-1 and TRBJ2-1, with 9 bases fitting TRBD2. Germline V lookup: CDR1 SGHRS, CDR2 YFSETQ. This CDR3 spans 16 amino acids. With V trimmed by 6 bases and J by 7 bases, 14 bases remained unmatched. The CDR3 sequence: CASTPRAGGPGNEQFF. CDR3 coding DNA: TGCGCCAGCACCCCTAGGGCGGGGGGGCCCGGTAATGAGCAGTTCTTC.

This clone was picked up one time. The chain links TRBV5-8 to TRBJ2-1; 7 nucleotides line up with TRBD2. This CDR3 has 16 amino acids. Germline loops: CDR1 SGHTS, CDR2 YDEGEE. V trimming: 3 bases; J trimming: 6 bases; junction bases outside the gene matches: 12. The CDR3 coding sequence is TGTGCCAGCAGCTCTTCTCTAGCGGTCTCTTTCAATGAGCAGTTCTTC. It encodes CASSSSLAVSFNEQFF. The whole variable domain, filled in from reference TRBV5-8 and TRBJ2-1, reads EAGVTQSPTHLIKTRGQQATLRCSPISGHTSVYWYQQALGLGLQFLLWYDEGEERNRGNFPPRFSGRQFPNYSSELNVNALELEDSALYLCASSSSLAVSFNEQFFGPGTRLTVL.

The rearrangement links TRBV7-6 to TRBJ1-2; 8 bases line up with TRBD1. V shed 4 bases and J 3 bases; nucleotides not matched to a gene: 7. This CDR3 spans 15 amino acids. Germline loops: CDR1 SGHVS, CDR2 FNYEAQ. Here the CDR3 reads CASSSGQGIYYGYTF. Here the CDR3 DNA reads TGTGCCAGCAGCTCCGGACAGGGAATATACTATGGCTACACCTTC.

This clone was recorded only once. The junction departs from the called germline gene at one end, perhaps through a read error. J is TRBJ2-3 and V is TRBV7-3; 7 bases fit TRBD1. The CDR3 is made up of 16 amino acids. CDR1 is SGHTA, CDR2 FQGTGA, per germline. The CDR3 DNA sequence: TGTGCCAGCAGCTACGACAGGGATCCGGGCACGGATACGCAGTATTTT. Its translation: CASSYDRDPGTDTQYF.

The V gene is TRBV3-1 (or the pseudogene TRBV3-2), the J gene TRBJ1-2, with 9 bases that match TRBD1. The CDR3 length is 15 residues. V trimming: 4 bases; J trimming: 5 bases; junction bases outside the gene matches: 8. Germline V lookup: CDR1 LGHDT, CDR2 YNNKEL (reference sequence). In nucleotides, the CDR3 is TGTGCCAGCAGCCTCGAGGGACAGGGTTGGTATGGCTACACCTTC. Translating it yields CASSLEGQGWYGYTF.